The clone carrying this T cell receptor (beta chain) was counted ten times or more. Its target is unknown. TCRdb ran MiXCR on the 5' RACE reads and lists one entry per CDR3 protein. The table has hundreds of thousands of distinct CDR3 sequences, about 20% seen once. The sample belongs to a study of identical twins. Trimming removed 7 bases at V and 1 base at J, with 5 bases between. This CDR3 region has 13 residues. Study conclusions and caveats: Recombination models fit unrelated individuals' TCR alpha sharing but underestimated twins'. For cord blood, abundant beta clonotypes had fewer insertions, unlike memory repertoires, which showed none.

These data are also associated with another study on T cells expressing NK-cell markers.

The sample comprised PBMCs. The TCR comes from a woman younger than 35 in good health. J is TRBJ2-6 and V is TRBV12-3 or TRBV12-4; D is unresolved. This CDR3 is CASIGSGANVLTF. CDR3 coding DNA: TGTGCCAGCATTGGGTCTGGGGCCAACGTCCTGACTTTC.